This paragraph reports one TCR beta chain. Its antigen is unknown. No base quality information exists; no much larger clone differs at one position. Two rounds of multiplex PCR on genomic DNA were used to amplify the TCR beta CDR3 region. The first PCR round used primers specific to each TRBV and TRBJ gene, and the primer sequences were filed in Chinese patent CN105087789A. The second PCR round used universal primers. The Roche High Pure PCR Template Preparation Kit was used to extract genomic DNA from frozen PBMCs. Libraries were sequenced paired-end with 151 bp reads on an Illumina HiSeq 3000. Turning to the authors' computational methods: Raw reads lacking the multiplex PCR primer sequences were removed with CutAdapt. PEAR was used to merge high-quality paired reads into contigs. MiXCR assigned TRB V, D and J gene segments to each contig by aligning to reference sequences. CDR3 sequences were clustered by base quality and sequence similarity to remove sequencing errors. Shannon entropy, normalized by the natural log of the productive TCR sequence number, served as the measure of diversity. Clonality was computed as one minus the ratio of Shannon entropy to the natural log of the number of unique clonotypes. Progression-free survival cut-offs for repertoire metrics were chosen using the Youden index of ROC curves, with analyses run in R 3.5.3. TCRdb reprocessed the public reads (quality trimming at Q25 with fastp, clone calling with MiXCR) and kept in-frame beta chains. Each entry merges the rows of one CDR3 protein and shows their most common DNA and genes. The V and J calls come from TCRdb's annotation, not from the publication. Present in this sample are roughly 26,000 distinct CDR3 sequences, around 30% of which were seen just once. The ten top clones hold roughly 35% of the sample.

Inclusive of the bounding cysteine and phenylalanine, the CDR3 is 16 residues long. The DNA shown is the 48-base CDR3, in frame from base 1. Between the V and J ends, shortened by 0 bases and 3 bases respectively, the junction contains 13 bases. The germline V gene (reference sequence) gives CDR1 as WNHNN and CDR2 as SYGVQD. All patients had node-negative disease on CT and PET/CT, and none had a history of other malignancies or prior chemotherapy or radiotherapy. About 6 milliliters of peripheral venous blood were drawn into EDTA tubes at each of two time points. PBMCs were isolated by Ficoll-Paque Plus density-gradient centrifugation. Right after collection, samples were placed at -80 degrees C and kept there until analysis. These data belong to a study of prognosis after radiotherapy for stage I lung cancer (dated by TCRdb to 2020 to 2022). For the study in its entirety: Between early 2018 and early 2019, fewer than 20 patients with stage I NSCLC were enrolled in Nanjing, China. Enrolled patients comprised roughly 13 with newly diagnosed primary stage I lung tumors and 4 to 6 with oligometastatic NSCLC after surgical resection of the primary tumor. Every patient was regarded as medically inoperable, because of comorbidities in over ten cases and refusal of surgery in about 7 cases. The cohort included about a dozen men and several women, with a median age of approximately 73 years and a range of roughly 50 to 85 years. Squamous cell carcinoma histology was identified in several patients, and adenocarcinoma histology was identified in about a dozen patients. SBRT was delivered in 3 to 5 fractions with a biologically effective dose of at least 100 Gy, and image-guided IMRT or VMAT was used for delivery. No patient received concurrent therapy alongside SBRT. Distant metastases were developed by four of the 19 patients after SBRT, at a median of around seven months, whereas no significant progression was observed in the other 15 patients. This study profiled peripheral blood TCR beta repertoires from stage I NSCLC patients before and after stereotactic body radiotherapy and linked the repertoires to distant failure. The study sequenced roughly 40 blood samples from some 20 patients, one before and one after SBRT per patient. Study-wide conclusions, independent of this receptor: Whether the expanded TCR clones were tumor-specific was not determined. The small cohort and short follow-up limited the study, so independent validation of the findings is needed. Post-SBRT Shannon entropy and its change from baseline were lower in patients who developed distant metastases; baseline Shannon entropy was not associated with metastases. Differences by metastasis status were reportedly seen in TRBV and TRBJ usage frequencies, involving two V genes at baseline and, after SBRT, roughly nine V genes and two J genes. Unique TCR clone counts fell after SBRT (median approximately 10,000 before versus fewer than 7,500 after; Wilcoxon paired P=0.011). No adjustment for multiple comparisons was applied to any of the reported P values.

The source material was PBMCs, sampled before or after stereotactic body radiation therapy (not recorded which). The V and J segments used are TRBV10-1 and TRBJ2-3, with the D gene possibly TRBD1 or TRBD2, each one fitting 5 bases. The source is a donor aged 50 or older with non-small cell lung cancer. The CDR3 sequence is CASSESGTGRTDTQYF. The sequenced DNA is TGCGCCAGCAGTGAGTCGGGCACGGGGCGGACAGATACGCAGTATTTT.